The sequence of this T cell receptor beta chain was determined in a study of shared clonotypes between healthy human individuals. Study-wide background: Donors were a couple of women and a few men aged 18 to 49. Study-wide results and limits: Researchers sampled only blood; tissue repertoires likely differ.

The assay ran at deep level. The authors' processing: There were no quality scores in the junction-only immunoSEQ sequences, so filtering differed. Generated by immunoSEQ multiplex PCR, the TCRdb table keeps only in-frame clones and is missing some. V and J calls plus clone size are reproduced from that table; the DNA served to infer D and trimming. The table has about 500,000 clones, approximately 77% seen once; the top ten hold around 12%. Points on this clone: Its specificity is not known.

This sequence originates from a woman between 40 and 55 years old in good health. Some clones in this sample may be carry-over from other donors' samples. Sequenced input: PBMCs.

The CDR3 loop reads CASTISGAQETQYF. The CDR3 DNA reads TGTGCCAGCACCATCTCGGGCGCTCAGGAGACCCAGTACTTC. The V and J genes are TRBV5-4 and TRBJ2-5, with no clear D. Germline CDR1 is SGHNT and CDR2 is YYREEE (reference sequence). The CDR3 totals 14 residues. Trimming stripped 6 bases from V and 5 bases from J, with 17 bases between.